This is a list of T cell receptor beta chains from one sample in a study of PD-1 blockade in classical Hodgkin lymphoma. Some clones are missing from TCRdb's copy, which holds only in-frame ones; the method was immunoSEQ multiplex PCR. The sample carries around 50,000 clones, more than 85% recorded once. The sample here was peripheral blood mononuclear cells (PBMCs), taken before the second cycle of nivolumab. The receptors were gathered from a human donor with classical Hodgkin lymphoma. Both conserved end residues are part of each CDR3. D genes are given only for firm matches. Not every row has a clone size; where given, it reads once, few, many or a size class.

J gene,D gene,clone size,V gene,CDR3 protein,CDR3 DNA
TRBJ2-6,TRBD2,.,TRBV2,CARGGTGANVLTF,TGTGCCAGGGGGGGGACTGGGGCCAACGTCCTGACTTTC
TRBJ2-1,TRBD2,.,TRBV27,CASSLVGGPHNEQFF,TGTGCCAGCAGTTTAGTGGGAGGGCCCCACAATGAGCAGTTCTTC
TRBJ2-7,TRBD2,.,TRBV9,CASSVDTSGAHEQYF,TGTGCCAGCAGCGTAGATACTAGCGGGGCCCACGAGCAGTACTTC
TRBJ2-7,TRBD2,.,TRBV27,CASRALAGGPGEQYF,TGTGCCAGCAGGGCACTAGCGGGAGGGCCTGGTGAGCAGTACTTC
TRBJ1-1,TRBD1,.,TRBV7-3,CASSLIPRDRVDTEAFF,TGTGCCAGCAGCTTAATCCCCCGGGACAGGGTTGACACTGAAGCTTTCTTT
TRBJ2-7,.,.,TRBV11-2,CASSPTWEPAYEQYF,TGTGCCAGCAGCCCGACCTGGGAGCCGGCCTACGAGCAGTACTTC
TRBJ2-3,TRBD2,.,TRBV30,CAWRQTGLAGLSTDTQYF,TGTGCCTGGAGGCAAACGGGACTAGCGGGCCTTAGCACAGATACGCAGTATTTT
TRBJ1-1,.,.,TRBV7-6,CASSLLGNPIFGTNPEAFF,TGTGCCAGCAGCTTATTAGGGAACCCCATTTTTGGGACGAACCCTGAAGCTTTCTTT
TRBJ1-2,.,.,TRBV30,CAWSVLSYGYTF,TGTGCCTGGAGTGTACTCAGCTATGGCTACACCTTC
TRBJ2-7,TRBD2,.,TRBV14,CASSQEWAGDGISSYEQYF,TGTGCCAGCAGCCAAGAATGGGCGGGGGACGGAATTAGCTCCTACGAGCAGTACTTC
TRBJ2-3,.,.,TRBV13,CASSLAGDTQYF,TGTGCCAGCAGCTTAGCTGGAGATACGCAGTATTTT
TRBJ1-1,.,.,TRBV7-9,CASSFLGRRNTEAFF,TGTGCCAGCAGCTTTTTAGGGAGGAGGAACACTGAAGCTTTCTTT
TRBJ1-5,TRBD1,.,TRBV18,CASSPPGQGGQPQHF,TGTGCCAGCTCACCACCGGGACAGGGAGGTCAGCCCCAGCATTTT
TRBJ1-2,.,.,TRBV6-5,CASSYSGTYGYTF,TGTGCCAGCAGTTACTCGGGTACCTATGGCTACACCTTC
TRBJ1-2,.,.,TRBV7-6,CASSGIASGGYTF,TGTGCCAGCAGCGGTATTGCCTCGGGGGGCTACACCTTC
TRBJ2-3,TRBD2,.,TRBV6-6,CASSYKRTSVRDTQYF,TGTGCCAGCAGTTACAAAAGGACTAGCGTGAGAGATACGCAGTATTTT
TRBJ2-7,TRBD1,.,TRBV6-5,CASSYATGTDEEQYF,TGTGCCAGCAGTTACGCGACAGGGACCGATGAGGAGCAGTACTTC
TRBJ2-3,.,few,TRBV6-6,CASSPPGQDTQYF,TGTGCCAGCAGTCCCCCGGGACAAGATACGCAGTATTTT
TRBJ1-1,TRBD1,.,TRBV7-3,CASSLPGEGATEAFF,TGTGCCAGCAGCCTCCCGGGGGAGGGGGCCACTGAAGCTTTCTTT
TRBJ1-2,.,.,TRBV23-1,CASSQPGRESTNYGYTF,TGCGCCAGCAGTCAACCGGGAAGGGAATCTACCAACTATGGCTACACCTTC
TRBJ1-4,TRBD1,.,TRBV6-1,CASSATGYFSEKLFF,TGTGCCAGCAGTGCGACAGGGTATTTTAGTGAAAAACTGTTTTTT
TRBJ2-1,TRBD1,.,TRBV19,CASRSTGINEQFF,TGTGCCAGTAGATCGACAGGGATAAATGAGCAGTTCTTC
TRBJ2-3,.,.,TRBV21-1,CASSKFPSTGYQTDTQYF,TGTGCCAGCAGCAAATTTCCCTCGACAGGGTATCAAACAGATACGCAGTATTTT
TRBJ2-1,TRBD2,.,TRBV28,CASSFWGLAGGPRYNEQFF,TGTGCCAGCAGTTTCTGGGGACTAGCGGGAGGGCCCAGGTACAATGAGCAGTTCTTC
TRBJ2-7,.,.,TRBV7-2,CASIPRGGYEQYF,TGTGCCAGCATCCCCAGGGGGGGGTACGAGCAGTACTTC
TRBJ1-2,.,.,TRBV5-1,CASSLGSGTNGYTF,TGCGCCAGCAGCTTAGGTAGCGGGACGAATGGCTACACCTTC
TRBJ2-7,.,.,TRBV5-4,CASSLGGGGLTYEQYF,TGTGCCAGCAGCTTGGGAGGAGGAGGGTTAACCTACGAGCAGTACTTC
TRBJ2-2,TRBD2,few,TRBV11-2,CASSSIRGAGELFF,TGTGCCAGCAGTAGCATTCGGGGGGCCGGGGAGCTGTTTTTT
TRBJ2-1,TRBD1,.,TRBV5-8,CASSLGGTGDEQFF,TGTGCCAGCAGCTTGGGCGGGACAGGGGATGAGCAGTTCTTC
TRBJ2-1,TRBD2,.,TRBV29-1,CSVDGTSGSYNEQFF,TGCAGCGTTGACGGGACTAGCGGATCCTACAATGAGCAGTTCTTC
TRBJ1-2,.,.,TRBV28,CASSLPPEGLRYTF,TGTGCCAGCAGTTTACCCCCGGAAGGTCTCCGCTACACCTTC
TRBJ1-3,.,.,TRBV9,CASSAGLDSGNTIYF,TGTGCCAGCAGCGCCGGTTTGGACTCTGGAAACACCATATATTTT
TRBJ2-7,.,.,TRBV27,CASSSSREVGYEQYF,TGTGCCAGCAGTTCCAGCCGCGAGGTGGGGTACGAGCAGTACTTC
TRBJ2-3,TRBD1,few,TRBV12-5,CASGHRGGTDTQYF,TGTGCTAGTGGTCACAGGGGGGGCACAGATACGCAGTATTTT
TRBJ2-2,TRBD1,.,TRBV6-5,CASTHYRGTGELFF,TGTGCCAGCACCCACTACAGGGGCACCGGGGAGCTGTTTTTT
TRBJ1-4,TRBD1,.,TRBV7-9,CASSFRQGSTTNEKLFF,TGTGCCAGCAGCTTCCGACAGGGATCAACAACTAATGAAAAACTGTTTTTT
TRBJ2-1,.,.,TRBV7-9,CASSLVAGRNNEQFF,TGTGCCAGCAGCTTAGTTGCTGGCAGAAACAATGAGCAGTTCTTC
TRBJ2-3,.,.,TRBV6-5,CASTPSGSVTQYF,TGTGCCAGCACCCCCAGTGGCTCAGTTACGCAGTATTTT
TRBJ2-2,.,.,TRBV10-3,CAISELNLAVANTGELFF,TGTGCCATCAGTGAGTTAAACTTAGCGGTCGCGAACACCGGGGAGCTGTTTTTT
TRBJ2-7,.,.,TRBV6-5,CASSYSLRTRSYEQYF,TGTGCCAGCAGTTACTCGTTACGAACCCGCTCCTACGAGCAGTACTTC
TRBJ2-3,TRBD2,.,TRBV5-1,CASSPRTSGRRTDTQYF,TGCGCCAGCAGCCCCCGGACTAGCGGGAGACGCACAGATACGCAGTATTTT
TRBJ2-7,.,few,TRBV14,CASSGTRLFREQYF,TGTGCCAGCAGCGGAACCAGGTTATTTCGGGAGCAGTACTTC
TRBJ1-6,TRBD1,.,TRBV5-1,CASGDSQNSPLHF,TGCGCCAGTGGGGACAGTCAAAATTCACCCCTCCACTTT
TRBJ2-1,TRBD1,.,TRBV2,CASQGAYEQFF,TGTGCCAGTCAGGGGGCGTATGAGCAGTTCTTC
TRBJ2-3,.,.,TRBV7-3,CASSLTGGMTDTQYF,TGTGCCAGCAGCTTAACGGGCGGGATGACAGATACGCAGTATTTT
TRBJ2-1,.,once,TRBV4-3,CASSQDRALSYNEQFF,TGCGCCAGCAGCCAAGACAGGGCACTCTCATACAATGAGCAGTTCTTC
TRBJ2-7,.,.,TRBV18,CASSPYWGGHSTYEQYF,TGTGCCAGCTCACCTTATTGGGGGGGCCACTCCACCTACGAGCAGTACTTC
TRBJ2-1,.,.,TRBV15,CATTFGLYNEQFF,TGTGCCACCACCTTTGGCTTATACAATGAGCAGTTCTTC
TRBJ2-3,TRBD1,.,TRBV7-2,CASSSGGNTDTQYF,TGTGCCAGCAGCTCAGGGGGAAACACAGATACGCAGTATTTT
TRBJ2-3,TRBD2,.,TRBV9,CASRRLTSVSTDTQYF,TGTGCCAGCCGAAGACTTACTAGCGTTAGCACAGATACGCAGTATTTT
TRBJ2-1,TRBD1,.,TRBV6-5,CASSKPGQGYNEQFF,TGTGCCAGCAGTAAACCGGGACAGGGGTACAATGAGCAGTTCTTC
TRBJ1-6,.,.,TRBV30,CAWAGGFPRPLHF,TGTGCCTGGGCCGGGGGGTTCCCCCGACCCCTCCACTTT